Reported below is one TCR beta chain. Its recognized antigen is unknown. No base quality values were provided; no much bigger clone lies one nucleotide off. Library construction relied on the immunoSEQ multiplex PCR assay. Rearranged TCR beta chain products were amplified from the genomic DNA of sorted T-cell subsets and were then sequenced. As for the authors' bioinformatics: Shannon entropy and Simpson indices were used to quantify the repertoire diversity of productive TCR beta rearrangements. To assess clonal expansion, the frequencies of the 100 most abundant productive TCR beta clonotypes were added up as a share of total reads. The TRB repertoires were scored with a self-reactivity index built on which amino acids appear at CDR3beta positions 6 and 7. Repertoire analyses used two-way ANOVA; flow cytometric analyses used Student t or Mann-Whitney tests. TCRdb carries this immuneACCESS record with in-frame sequences only. Its versions omit some clonotypes, under half of them owing to an unresolved V gene in the studies checked, with the rest unexplained. The D gene and trimming were derived from the DNA, and the V and J assignments and clone size from that table. Present in this sample are about 32,000 clones, 70% to 90% of which were seen just once. Roughly 13% of the sample rests with the top ten.

Trimming accounts for 3 bases at V and 6 bases at J, while the number of junction bases matched to no gene is 7. The germline V gene (reference sequence) sets CDR1 to MNHEY and CDR2 to SMNVEV. The CDR3 sequence holds 14 residues, the cysteine and phenylalanine included. Only the CDR3 DNA is retained, 42 bases long and in frame from the first base. The entry originates in a study of regulatory and conventional T cells in RAG deficiency (dated by TCRdb to 2016 to 2017). About the full investigation: High-throughput TCR beta sequencing was used to compare the repertoire diversity and composition of Treg, conventional CD4+ and CD8+ T cells between RAG-deficient patients and healthy controls.

The research as a whole found: Shorter CDR3 lengths were found in all patient T-cell subsets, and >85% Treg-Tconv repertoire overlap at nucleotide and amino acid level was observed in Omenn syndrome patients. Compared with controls, Omenn syndrome and CID/AS patients had approximately 97-fold fewer unique TCR beta sequences in Treg cells, but only approximately 10-fold fewer in the other subsets. Rather than being bona fide Treg cells, the sorted CD25-high CD127-low cells in Omenn syndrome patients may represent peripherally activated cells. For some subjects, some T-cell subset analyses were not performed. Compared with control T-cell subpopulations, RAG-deficient patients had much lower Shannon entropy and higher Simpson indices.

Roughly eight healthy control donors served as the comparison group for repertoire analyses. Before genomic DNA extraction, CD8+ T cells lacking CD4 were purified from blood. These data also featured in a second study, about regulatory T cells. Looking at the second paper: The multiplex PCR relied on 52 forward TRBV primers and 13 reverse TRBJ primers, and amplification bias was corrected through assay-based and computational methods. Repertoires from patients had restricted unique TRB V-J pairs and skewed V and J gene usage, with the strongest effect in regulatory T cells. The study compared T-cell receptor beta repertoires of sorted regulatory, conventional CD4+ and CD8+ T cells in CD3G-deficient patients with those in healthy controls. Ficoll density separation was used to isolate peripheral blood mononuclear cells. A FACSAria cell sorter was used to isolate CD3+ CD8+ CD4- T cells. Rearranged TRB loci were amplified from genomic DNA by multiplex PCR within the immunoSEQ assay. Sequencing of the TRB amplicons was done on an Illumina HiSeq platform. Raw sequences were error-filtered and aligned to reference gene sequences by custom algorithms and were subsequently analyzed with the immunoSEQ online tools. Frequencies of productive and nonproductive TRB rearrangements were evaluated among both unique and total sequences. For group comparisons, t tests, Mann-Whitney tests or two-way ANOVA were performed in Prism software.

Sequencing was done on a sample of CD8+ T cells sorted from blood. The source of this sequence is a human donor in good health. The V gene is TRBV27 and the J gene is TRBJ2-7, and TRBD1 aligns with 8 junction nucleotides. The nucleotides read TGTGCCAGCAGTTTCCAGGGGGCCAACAGCGAGCAGTACTTC. It translates to CASSFQGANSEQYF.